This TCR beta chain was retrieved from a study of T cells after yellow fever vaccination. Study-wide findings and caveats: The CD4 compartment and the CD8 compartment contained a small share of clonotypes in common. Most primary-vaccination clones reappeared after the booster (just under 98% CD4, about 88% CD8).

V lost 3 bases, J lost 0 bases, and 6 bases lay in between. The CDR3 runs 15 residues. The germline gives CDR1 SNHLY, CDR2 FYNNEI. MiXCR, run by TCRdb on the 5' RACE reads, gives a single entry per CDR3 protein. The table records 250,000 to 350,000 distinct CDR3 sequences, 3.5% to 5% of them present only once. This clonotype was seen ten or more times. Its target is unknown. V usage is TRBV2 and J usage is TRBJ1-6; D remains ambiguous. This TCR was sampled from a young man who received the YFV17D yellow fever vaccine. The specimen comprised PBMCs, sampled 15 days after the yellow fever booster vaccination. The CDR3 coding sequence is TGTGCCAGCAGTGAGGAGTTCTCCTATAATTCACCCCTCCACTTT. This encodes CASSEEFSYNSPLHF.